Following are 7 T cell receptor beta chains from one sample sequenced in a study of blood T cell repertoires in COVID-19. Profiling relied on immunoSEQ multiplex PCR, and the TCRdb table lists in-frame clones only, not all of them. The table records 200,000 to 250,000 clones, less than 85% of them present only once. The source material was peripheral blood. The receptors originated from a woman older than 75 with acute or convalescent COVID-19.

This clone has just one count. The chain carries TRBV27 and TRBJ1-1; D remains ambiguous. The CDR3 is 14 amino acids. V dropped 6 bases and J dropped 2 bases, with 13 bases sitting between them. Germline-derived CDR1 and CDR2 are MNHEY and SMNVEV (reference sequence). The CDR3 DNA follows: TGTGCCAGCAGACTACATGGAAGTAACACTGAAGCTTTCTTT. As protein: CASRLHGSNTEAFF.

The V gene is TRBV4-2, the J gene TRBJ2-1; TRBD1 is a possible D gene (6 bases). The germline V gene has CDR1 LGHNA and CDR2 YNFKEQ. CDR3 length: 16 amino acids. Trimming left V 0 bases short and J 2 bases short, with 11 bases between. The CDR3 DNA sequence: TGTGCCAGCAGCCAAGATTACAGGGACGCCTACAATGAGCAGTTCTTC. Translating gives CASSQDYRDAYNEQFF.

The gene calls are TRBV5-5 and TRBJ1-6, with D maybe TRBD1 (6 bases). Germline CDR1 is SGHKS and CDR2 is YYEKEE (reference sequence). Trimming took 4 bases from V and 10 from J, leaving 15 bases between them. This CDR3 comprises 14 residues. The DNA for the CDR3 is TGTGCCAGCAGCGTAGGACAGCTGTTATCACCCCTCCACTTT. Amino acid sequence: CASSVGQLLSPLHF.

This clone came up once. The CDR3 spells CASSQGGTANSPLHF. DNA of the CDR3: TGTGCCAGCAGCCAAGGTGGGACAGCAAATTCACCCCTCCACTTT. The chain has TRBV3-1 (or the pseudogene TRBV3-2) and TRBJ1-6, with 7 bases identical to TRBD1. Germline loops: CDR1 LGHDT, CDR2 YNNKEL (reference sequence). Unmatched junction bases numbered 4, after V lost 1 base and J lost 7 bases. This CDR3 spans 15 amino acids.

The chain couples TRBV29-1 to TRBJ2-7; D not resolved. The CDR3 loop spans 11 amino acids. Germline loops: CDR1 SQVTM, CDR2 ANQGSEA. V lost 7 bases and J 5 bases, leaving 12 bases between the germline ends. This CDR3 reads CSAAVHNEQYF. The CDR3 DNA sequence: TGCAGCGCCGCAGTTCATAACGAGCAGTACTTC.

CDR3 amino acids: CASSLDGGLGEQYF. CDR3 sequence (DNA): TGTGCCAGCAGCTTAGATGGGGGCCTCGGCGAGCAGTACTTC. V gene TRBV7-9 combines with J gene TRBJ2-7; perhaps TRBD1 as D (6 bases). The germline gives CDR1 SEHNR, CDR2 FQNEAQ (reference sequence). V shed 1 base and J shed 6 bases, with 13 bases lying between them. The CDR3 length is 14 residues.

The chain links TRBV25-1 to TRBJ1-5; D not resolved. Trimming removed 8 bases from V and 3 bases from J, with 17 bases in between. Looked up from germline, CDR1 is MGHDK and CDR2 is SYGVNS. CDR3 length: 15 residues. CDR3: CASQSGGYDNQPQHF. In DNA form, the CDR3 reads TGTGCCAGCCAAAGTGGCGGGTATGACAATCAGCCCCAGCATTTT.